This T cell receptor beta chain was identified during a study of PD-1 blockade in mismatch repair-deficient tumors. As for the study in general: All were previously treated, progressing patients with eleven to twelve mismatch repair-deficient cancer types.

Profiling relied on immunoSEQ multiplex PCR, and the TCRdb table lists in-frame clones only, not all of them. There are tens of thousands of clones in the sample; approximately 84% occur only once, and approximately 3% lies in the top ten. PCR or immunohistochemistry showed mismatch repair deficiency in every enrolled patient. V was pared by 10 bases and J by 0 bases, with 12 bases between. The length of the CDR3 is 13 residues. In germline, CDR1 is MNHNY, CDR2 SVGAGI (reference sequence). This sequence joins TRBV6-6 and TRBJ1-1, with D possibly being TRBD1 (6 bases). The material was PBMCs, obtained before pembrolizumab treatment. The sequence derives from an adult with mismatch repair-deficient cancer. The CDR3 nucleotides are TGTGCCACTGCGAGACAGGTGAACACTGAAGCTTTCTTT. This codes for CATARQVNTEAFF.